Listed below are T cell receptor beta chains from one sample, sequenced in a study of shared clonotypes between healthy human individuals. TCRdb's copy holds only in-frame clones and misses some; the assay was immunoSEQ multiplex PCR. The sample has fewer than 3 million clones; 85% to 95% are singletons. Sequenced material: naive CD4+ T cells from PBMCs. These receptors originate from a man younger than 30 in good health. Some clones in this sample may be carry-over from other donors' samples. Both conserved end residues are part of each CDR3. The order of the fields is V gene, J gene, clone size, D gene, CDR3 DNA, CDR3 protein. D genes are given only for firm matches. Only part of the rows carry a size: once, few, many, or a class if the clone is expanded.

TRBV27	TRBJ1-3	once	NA	TGTGCCAGCAGTTTAGGGCGGTTCGGAGAAAACACCATATATTTT	CASSLGRFGENTIYF
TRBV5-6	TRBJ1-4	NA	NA	TGTGCCAGCAGCTTGAGTATTCGGGGGACGGCAACTAATGAAAAACTGTTTTTT	CASSLSIRGTATNEKLFF
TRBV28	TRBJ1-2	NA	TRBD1	TGTGCCAGCAGTTTATATCCTGGGACAGGGTATGGCTACACCTTC	CASSLYPGTGYGYTF
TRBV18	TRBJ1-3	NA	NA	TGTGCCAGCTCACCAATAGAAGCCTCTGGAAACACCATATATTTT	CASSPIEASGNTIYF
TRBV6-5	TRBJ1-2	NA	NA	TGTGCCAGCAGTTACTCGCGCAGGGGCTATGGCTACACCTTC	CASSYSRRGYGYTF
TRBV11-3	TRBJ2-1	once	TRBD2	TGTGCCAGCAGCTTAGGAAGCGGGAGTCGCAATGAGCAGTTCTTC	CASSLGSGSRNEQFF
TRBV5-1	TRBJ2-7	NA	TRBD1	TGCGCCAGCGGCTTGGGACAGGAGCGTTACGAGCAGTACTTC	CASGLGQERYEQYF
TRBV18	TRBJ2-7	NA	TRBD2	TGTGCCAGCTCACCACCCACCTCTAGCGGGAGGGCCGGGCAGTACTTC	CASSPPTSSGRAGQYF
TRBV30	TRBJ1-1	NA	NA	TGTGCCTGGAGTGTACTCGGGGGCACTGAAGCTTTCTTT	CAWSVLGGTEAFF
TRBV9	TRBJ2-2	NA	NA	TGTGCCAGCAGCGGACAGATCCAGCGGAACACCGGGGAGCTGTTTTTT	CASSGQIQRNTGELFF
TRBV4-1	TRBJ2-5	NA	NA	TGCGCCAGCAGCCAACCTGGGGCCGGACAGAACCAAGAGACCCAGTACTTC	CASSQPGAGQNQETQYF